The text below deals with one T cell receptor beta chain. The specificity of this receptor is unknown. No base-level quality is on record; no much larger clone is a single base apart. Genomic DNA was isolated from the sorted cells so that the TCRbeta CDR3 region could be sequenced. The immunoSEQ Assay was used for sequencing of TCRbeta CDR3 regions. Sourced from immuneACCESS, this table was stored by TCRdb with only in-frame sequences that have V and J called. A share of the clones is absent; for the studies checked, an unresolved V gene accounts for under half, and the remainder has no known explanation. Present in this sample are 55,000 to 65,000 clones, approximately 86% of which were seen just once. The ten largest clones represent around 0.47% of the sample. The trial excluded patients who had a history of autoimmune disease or were on systemic immunosuppression. In every dose cohort, peripheral blood was drawn for TCR sequencing at baseline, cycle 4 day 1, and cycle 7 day 1. Samples came from an open-label, multicenter, first-in-human phase I dose-escalation trial of ivuxolimab. Adults with locally advanced or metastatic melanoma, renal cell carcinoma, hepatocellular carcinoma or head and neck squamous cell carcinoma were enrolled in the trial. Before TCR sequencing, CD4+ T cells and CD8+ T cells from peripheral blood were sorted into separate populations.

This record belongs to a study of OX40 agonist ivuxolimab in advanced cancers. In the study overall: Ivuxolimab was a fully human IgG2 agonistic monoclonal antibody targeting the costimulatory receptor OX40 (CD134). Intravenous ivuxolimab was administered to patients every 2 weeks at six dose levels: 0.01, 0.1, 0.3, 1.5, 3 and 10 mg/kg. Among the roughly 52 dose-escalation patients, approximately 20 had hepatocellular carcinoma, roughly 15 melanoma, 9 renal cell carcinoma and 9 head and neck cancer. The dose-escalation cohort was roughly 80% male with a mean age of 60 years, ranging from roughly 20 to 80. Prior anti-PD-1, anti-PD-L1 or anti-CTLA-4 therapy was permitted, and checkpoint inhibitors had been received by less than 45% of dose-escalation patients. Three dose-escalation patients achieved partial responses, one with hepatocellular carcinoma and two with cutaneous melanoma. The point of sequencing TCRbeta in the periphery was to test whether ivuxolimab changed TCR sequence diversity and drove clonal T-cell expansion. The monotherapy dose-escalation portion (N of about 50 patients) of the phase I ivuxolimab trial is reported in the paper.

The CDR3 measures 14 amino acids from cysteine to phenylalanine. Of the read, only the CDR3 DNA is kept; its 42 bases are in frame from base 1. CDR1 and CDR2 (KGHSH, LQKENI) derive from the germline V gene. V lost 2 bases and J lost 10 bases; the stretch between them is 15 bases long. What the authors observed across the whole study: Low levels of normalized T-cell clonal expansion were also seen in some patients who did not respond. The antigen specificity of the clonally expanded peripheral T cells was not determined. Clonal expansion of both CD4+ and CD8+ blood T cells was observed from baseline to week 6 at doses 0.1 to 3.0 mg/kg. After ivuxolimab, expanded clones were on average more numerous among CD8+ T cells than among CD4+ T cells. In the 0.1-3.0 mg/kg groups, partial responders were among the patients with the lowest normalized peripheral clonal expansion, particularly in CD8+ T cells.

The material sequenced was CD4+ or CD8+ T cells sorted from blood, taken in a trial of the OX40 agonist ivuxolimab. This receptor was taken from an adult with an advanced solid tumor such as melanoma, head and neck, liver or kidney cancer. The rearranged chain carries TRBV18 and TRBJ2-1; a weak D assignment points to TRBD2 (5 bases agree). The CDR3 protein is CASSPVIGDQEQFF. DNA sequence: TGTGCCAGCTCACCAGTAATCGGGGATCAGGAGCAGTTCTTC.